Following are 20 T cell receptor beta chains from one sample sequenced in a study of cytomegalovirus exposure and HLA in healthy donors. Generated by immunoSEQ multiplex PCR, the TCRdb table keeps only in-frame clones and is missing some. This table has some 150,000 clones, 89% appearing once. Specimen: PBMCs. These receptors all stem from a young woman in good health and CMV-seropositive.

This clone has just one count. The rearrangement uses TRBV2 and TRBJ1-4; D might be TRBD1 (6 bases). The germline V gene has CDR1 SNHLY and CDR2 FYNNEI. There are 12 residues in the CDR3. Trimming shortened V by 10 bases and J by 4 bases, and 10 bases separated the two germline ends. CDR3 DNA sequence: TGTGCCATAAGGGGGAATAATGAAAAACTGTTTTTT. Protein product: CAIRGNNEKLFF. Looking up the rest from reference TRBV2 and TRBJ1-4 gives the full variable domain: EPEVTQTPSHQVTQMGQEVILRCVPISNHLYFYWYRQILGQKVEFLVSFYNNEISEKSEIFDDQFSVERPDGSNFTLKIRSTKLEDSAMYFCAIRGNNEKLFFGSGTQLSVL.

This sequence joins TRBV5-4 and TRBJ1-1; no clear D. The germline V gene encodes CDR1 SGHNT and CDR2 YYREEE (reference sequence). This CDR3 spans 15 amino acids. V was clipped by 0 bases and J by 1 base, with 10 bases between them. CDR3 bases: TGTGCCAGCAGCTTGGCCCGGACTAGGAACACTGAAGCTTTCTTT. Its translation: CASSLARTRNTEAFF.

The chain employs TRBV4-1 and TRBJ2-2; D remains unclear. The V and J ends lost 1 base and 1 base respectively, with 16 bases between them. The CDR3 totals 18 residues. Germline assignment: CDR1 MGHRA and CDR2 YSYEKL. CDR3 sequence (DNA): TGCGCCAGCAGCCAAGGATACCAAGTAGCACTGAACACCGGGGAGCTGTTTTTT. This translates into CASSQGYQVALNTGELFF.

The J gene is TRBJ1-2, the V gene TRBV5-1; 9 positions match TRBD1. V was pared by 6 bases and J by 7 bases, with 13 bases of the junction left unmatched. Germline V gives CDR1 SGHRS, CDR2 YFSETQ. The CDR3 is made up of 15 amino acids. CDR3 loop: CASTDPGQGVGGYTF. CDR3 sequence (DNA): TGCGCCAGCACCGATCCGGGACAGGGTGTCGGTGGCTACACCTTC. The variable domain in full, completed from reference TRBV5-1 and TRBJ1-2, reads KAGVTQTPRYLIKTRGQQVTLSCSPISGHRSVSWYQQTPGQGLQFLFEYFSETQRNKGNFPGRFSGRQFSNSRSEMNVSTLELGDSALYLCASTDPGQGVGGYTFGSGTRLTVV.

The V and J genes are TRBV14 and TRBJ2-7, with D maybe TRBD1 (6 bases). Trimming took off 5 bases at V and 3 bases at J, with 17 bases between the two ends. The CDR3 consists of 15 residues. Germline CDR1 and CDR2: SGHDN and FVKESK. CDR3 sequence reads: CASSSPGQGSYEQYF. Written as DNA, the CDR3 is TGTGCCAGCAGCTCGCCCGGGCAGGGGAGCTACGAGCAGTACTTC. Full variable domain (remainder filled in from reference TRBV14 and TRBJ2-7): EAGVTQFPSHSVIEKGQTVTLRCDPISGHDNLYWYRRVMGKEIKFLLHFVKESKQDESGMPNNRFLAERTGGTYSTLKVQPAELEDSGVYFCASSSPGQGSYEQYFGPGTRLTVT.

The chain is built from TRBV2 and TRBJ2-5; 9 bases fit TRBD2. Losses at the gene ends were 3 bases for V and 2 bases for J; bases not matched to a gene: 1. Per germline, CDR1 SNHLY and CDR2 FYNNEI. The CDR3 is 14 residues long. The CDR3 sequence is CASSDLAGQETQYF. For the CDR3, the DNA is TGTGCCAGCAGTGACCTAGCGGGACAAGAGACCCAGTACTTC.

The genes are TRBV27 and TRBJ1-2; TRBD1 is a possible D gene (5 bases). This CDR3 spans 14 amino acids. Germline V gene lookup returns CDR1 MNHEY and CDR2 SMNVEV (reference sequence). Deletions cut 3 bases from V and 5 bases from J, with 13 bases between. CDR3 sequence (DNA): TGTGCCAGCAGTTTGCTGGGGCGGGAATATGGCTACACCTTC. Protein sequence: CASSLLGREYGYTF.

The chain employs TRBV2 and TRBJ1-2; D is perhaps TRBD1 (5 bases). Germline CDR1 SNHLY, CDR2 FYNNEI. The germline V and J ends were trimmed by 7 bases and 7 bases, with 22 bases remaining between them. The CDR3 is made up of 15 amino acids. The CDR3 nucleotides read TGTGCCAGCACCTCAGGGCGCAGGGTATGGCGTGGCTACACCTTC. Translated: CASTSGRRVWRGYTF.

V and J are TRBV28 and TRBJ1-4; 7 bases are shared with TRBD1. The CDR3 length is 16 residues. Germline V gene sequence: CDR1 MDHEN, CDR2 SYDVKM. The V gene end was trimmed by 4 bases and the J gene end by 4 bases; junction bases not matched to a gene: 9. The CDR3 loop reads CASSSKGAAFNEKLFF. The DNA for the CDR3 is TGTGCCAGCAGTTCTAAGGGGGCGGCTTTTAATGAAAAACTGTTTTTT. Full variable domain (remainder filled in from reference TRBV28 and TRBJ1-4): DVKVTQSSRYLVKRTGEKVFLECVQDMDHENMFWYRQDPGLGLRLIYFSYDVKMKEKGDIPEGYSVSREKKERFSLILESASTNQTSMYLCASSSKGAAFNEKLFFGSGTQLSVL.

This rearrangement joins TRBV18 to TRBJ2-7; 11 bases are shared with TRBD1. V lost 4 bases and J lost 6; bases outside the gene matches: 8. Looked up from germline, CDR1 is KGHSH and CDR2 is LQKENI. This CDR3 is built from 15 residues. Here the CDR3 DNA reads TGTGCCAGCTCACTTTCCGGGACAGGGGGTCTCGAGCAGTACTTC. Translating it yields CASSLSGTGGLEQYF.

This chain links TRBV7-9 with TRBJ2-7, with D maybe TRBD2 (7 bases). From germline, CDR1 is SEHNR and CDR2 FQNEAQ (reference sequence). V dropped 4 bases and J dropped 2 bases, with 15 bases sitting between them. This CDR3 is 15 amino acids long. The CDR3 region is CASSSERDTTYEQYF. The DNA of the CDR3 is TGTGCCAGCAGCTCCGAGCGGGACACAACCTACGAGCAGTACTTC.

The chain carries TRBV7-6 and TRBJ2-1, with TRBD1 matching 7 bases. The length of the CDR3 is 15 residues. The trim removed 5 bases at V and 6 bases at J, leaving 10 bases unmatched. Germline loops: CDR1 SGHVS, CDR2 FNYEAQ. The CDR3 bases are TGTGCCAGCAGCAAAACAGGGGTGGGAGTCAATGAGCAGTTCTTC. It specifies CASSKTGVGVNEQFF. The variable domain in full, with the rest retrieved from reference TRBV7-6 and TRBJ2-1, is GAGVSQSPRYKVTKRGQDVALRCDPISGHVSLYWYRQALGQGPEFLTYFNYEAQQDKSGLPNDRFSAERPEGSISTLTIQRTEQRDSAMYRCASSKTGVGVNEQFFGPGTRLTVL.

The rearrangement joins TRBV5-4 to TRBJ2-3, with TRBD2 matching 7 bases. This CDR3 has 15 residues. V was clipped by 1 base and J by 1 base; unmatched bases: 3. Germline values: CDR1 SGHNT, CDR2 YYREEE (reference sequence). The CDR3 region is CASSLTTSGTDTQYF. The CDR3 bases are TGTGCCAGCAGCTTGACCACTAGCGGCACAGATACGCAGTATTTT.

As DNA, the CDR3 is TGTGCCAGCAGTTACTCCGCGACTCCCCTTGAGGATACGCAGTATTTT. Its protein is CASSYSATPLEDTQYF. This rearrangement joins TRBV6-6 to TRBJ2-3; D remains ambiguous. CDR1 and CDR2 (germline): MNHNY, SVGAGI (reference sequence). The CDR3 extends over 16 amino acids. Trimming took 0 bases from V and 6 from J, leaving 16 bases between them.

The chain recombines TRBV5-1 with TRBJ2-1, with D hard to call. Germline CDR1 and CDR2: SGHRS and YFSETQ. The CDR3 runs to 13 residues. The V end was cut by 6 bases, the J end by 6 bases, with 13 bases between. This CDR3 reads CASTMTGLNEQFF. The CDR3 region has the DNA TGCGCCAGCACCATGACGGGTCTCAATGAGCAGTTCTTC.

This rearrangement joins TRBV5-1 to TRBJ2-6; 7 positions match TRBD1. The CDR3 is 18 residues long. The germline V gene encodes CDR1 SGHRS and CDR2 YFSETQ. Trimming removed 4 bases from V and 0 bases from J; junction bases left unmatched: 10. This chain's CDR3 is CASSDRGGRSSGANVLTF. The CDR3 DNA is TGCGCCAGCAGCGATCGAGGGGGCCGAAGCTCTGGGGCCAACGTCCTGACTTTC.

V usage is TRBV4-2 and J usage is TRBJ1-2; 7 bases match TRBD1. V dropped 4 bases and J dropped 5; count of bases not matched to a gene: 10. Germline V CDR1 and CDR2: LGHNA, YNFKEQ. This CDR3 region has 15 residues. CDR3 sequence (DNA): TGTGCCAGCAGCCCGACAGGGTCGGGAGATTATGGCTACACCTTC. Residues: CASSPTGSGDYGYTF.

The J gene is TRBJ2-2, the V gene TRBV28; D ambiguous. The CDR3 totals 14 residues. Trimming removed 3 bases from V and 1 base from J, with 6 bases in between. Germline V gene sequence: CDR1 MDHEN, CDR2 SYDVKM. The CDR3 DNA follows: TGTGCCAGCAGTTTCATCGGGAACACCGGGGAGCTGTTTTTT. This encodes CASSFIGNTGELFF.

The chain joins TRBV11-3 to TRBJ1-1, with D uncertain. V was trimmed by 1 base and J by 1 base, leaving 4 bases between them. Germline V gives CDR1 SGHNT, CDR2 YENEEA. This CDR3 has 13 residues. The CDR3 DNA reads TGTGCCAGCAGCTTAGTGGCGAACACTGAAGCTTTCTTT. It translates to CASSLVANTEAFF.

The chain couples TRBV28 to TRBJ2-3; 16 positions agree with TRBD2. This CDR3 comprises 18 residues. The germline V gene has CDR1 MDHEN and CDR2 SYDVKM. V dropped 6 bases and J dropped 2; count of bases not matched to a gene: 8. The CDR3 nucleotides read TGTGCCAGCAGCCTAGGGACTAGCGGGGGGGCGCTCACAGATACGCAGTATTTT. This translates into CASSLGTSGGALTDTQYF.